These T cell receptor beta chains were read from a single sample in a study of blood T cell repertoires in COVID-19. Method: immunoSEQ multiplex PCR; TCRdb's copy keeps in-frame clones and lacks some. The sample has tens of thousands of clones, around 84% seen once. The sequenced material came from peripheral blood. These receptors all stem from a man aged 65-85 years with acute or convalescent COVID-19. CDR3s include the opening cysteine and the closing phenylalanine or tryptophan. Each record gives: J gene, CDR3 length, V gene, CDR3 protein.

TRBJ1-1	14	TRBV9	CASSVAGVDTEAFF
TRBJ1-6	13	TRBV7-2	CASSPTRHSPLHF
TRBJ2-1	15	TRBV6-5	CASSYGTSGNDEQFF
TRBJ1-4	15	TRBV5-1	CASSVGGQGREKLFF
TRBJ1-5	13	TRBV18	CASSPDKSKPQHF
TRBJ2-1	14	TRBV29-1	CSVLRGASGREQFF
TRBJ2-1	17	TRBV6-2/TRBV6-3	CASSTRGTGLSYNEQFF
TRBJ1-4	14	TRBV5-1	CASSLDRGEEKLFF
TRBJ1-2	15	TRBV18	CASSPVTLGSDGYTF
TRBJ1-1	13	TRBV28	CASSPPGNTEAFF
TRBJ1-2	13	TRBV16	CASSQSVSGGYTF
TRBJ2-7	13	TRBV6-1	CASSEPGIYEQYF
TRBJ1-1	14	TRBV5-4	CASTNDLVNTEAFF
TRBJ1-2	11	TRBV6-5	CASSYGEARSF
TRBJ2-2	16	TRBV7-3	CASSSFSGRNTGELFF
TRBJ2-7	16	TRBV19	CASSILAGPHSYEQYF
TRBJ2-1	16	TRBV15	CATSRGLAGPYNEQFF
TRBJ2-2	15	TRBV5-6	CASSWGAGSTGELFF
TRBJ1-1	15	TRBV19	CASSWGTGLGTEAFF
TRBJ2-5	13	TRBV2	CASIRGIQETQYF
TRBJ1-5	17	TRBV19	CASSMVIGSGLNQPQHF
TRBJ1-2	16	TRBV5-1	CASSLGQGGTNYGYTF
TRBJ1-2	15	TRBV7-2	CASSSGIGPFYGYTF
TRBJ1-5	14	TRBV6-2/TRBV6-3	CASSYLQFYQPQHF
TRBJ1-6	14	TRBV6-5	CASSEFLKNSPLHF
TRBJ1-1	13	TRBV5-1	CASSLSLSAEAFF
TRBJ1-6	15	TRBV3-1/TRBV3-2	CASRPPGQNNSPLHF
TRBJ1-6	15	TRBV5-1	CASSASPAGNSPLHF
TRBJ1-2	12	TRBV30	CAWSLGPRGYTF
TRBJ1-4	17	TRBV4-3	CASSQGTGGVADEKLFF
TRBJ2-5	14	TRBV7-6	CASSLDYHQETQYF
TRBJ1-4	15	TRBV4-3	CASSQDLFQGEKLFF
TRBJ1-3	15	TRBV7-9	CASSLGSDSGNTIYF
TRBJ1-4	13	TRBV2	CATEGGQNEKLFF
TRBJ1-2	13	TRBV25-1	CASRSGTGDGYTF
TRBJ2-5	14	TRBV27	CASSQGTYQETQYF
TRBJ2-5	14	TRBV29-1	CSVASGISLETQYF
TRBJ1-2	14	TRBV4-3	CASSRTGEGDGYTF
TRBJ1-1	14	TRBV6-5	CASSSLYRGTEAFF
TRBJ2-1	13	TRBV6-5	CASGSGGIFEQFF
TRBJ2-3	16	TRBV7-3	CASSPGVAGDPDTQYF
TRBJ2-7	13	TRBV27	CASRRQGSGEQYF
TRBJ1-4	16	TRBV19	CASSMDPTGANEKLFF
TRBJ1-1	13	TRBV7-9	CASSSSLNTEAFF
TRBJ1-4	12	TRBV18	CASSRGDEKLFF
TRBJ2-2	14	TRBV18	CASSPRRETGELFF
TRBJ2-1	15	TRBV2	CASSGGQPSYNEQFF
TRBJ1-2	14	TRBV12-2	CASRLSGLSLGYTF
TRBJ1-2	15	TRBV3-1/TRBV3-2	CASSQDPTVLRGYTF
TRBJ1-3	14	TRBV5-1	CASSLVGDGNTIYF
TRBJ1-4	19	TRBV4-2	CASSPQPGQGAIVREKLFF
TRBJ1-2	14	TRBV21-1	CASSVSEPKEVYTF
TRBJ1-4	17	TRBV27	CASSLTTPGQGYEKLFF
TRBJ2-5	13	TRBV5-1	CASFQGKGETQYF
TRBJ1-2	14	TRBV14	CASSQDDRNYGYTF